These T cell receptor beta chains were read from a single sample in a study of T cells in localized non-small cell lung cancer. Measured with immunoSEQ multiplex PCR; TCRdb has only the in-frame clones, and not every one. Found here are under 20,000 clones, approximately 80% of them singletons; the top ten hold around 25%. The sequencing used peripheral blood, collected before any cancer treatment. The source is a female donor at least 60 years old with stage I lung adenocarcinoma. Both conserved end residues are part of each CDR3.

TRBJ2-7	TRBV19	CASSTSRETGGEQYF
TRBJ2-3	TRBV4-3	CASSQAGGPTDTQYF
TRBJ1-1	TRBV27	CASKSSPFFGSAEAFF
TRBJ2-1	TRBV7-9	CASSQAGQFHEQFF
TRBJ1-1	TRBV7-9	CASSLEINTEAFF
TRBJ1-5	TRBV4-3	CASSQTVLGKQPQHF
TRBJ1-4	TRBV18	CASSPSDREKLFF
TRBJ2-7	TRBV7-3	CASSLTGTGVYEQYF
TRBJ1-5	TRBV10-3	CAISESLPLGQGRGTQHF
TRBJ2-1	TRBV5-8	CASSFPPGRQFF
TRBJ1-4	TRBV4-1	CASSQPFRGNEKLFF
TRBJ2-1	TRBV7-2	CASSPRLAGNNEQFF
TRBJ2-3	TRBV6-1	CASSGVGLTDTQYF
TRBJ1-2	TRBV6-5	CASSYHRGQGYTF
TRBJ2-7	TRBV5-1	CASSPGDSFYEQYF
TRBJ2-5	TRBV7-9	CASSLDSQTQYF
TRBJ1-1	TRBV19	CASSPRTGGVNTEAFF
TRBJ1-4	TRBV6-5	CASSYQAAANEKLFF
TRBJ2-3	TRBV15	CATSRRDRVADTQYF
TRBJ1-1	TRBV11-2	CASSLRGTEAFF
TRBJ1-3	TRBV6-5	CASKITGFGNTIYF
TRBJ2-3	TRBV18	CASSPPGQGITDTQYF
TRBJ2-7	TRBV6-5	CASSFLNEQYF
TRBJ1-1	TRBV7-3	CASSQSFRGQGEAFF
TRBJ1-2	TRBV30	CAWTPQVRENYGYTF
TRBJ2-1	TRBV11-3	CASSLDQGGSGTYNEQFF
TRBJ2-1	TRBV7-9	CASSPPYNTYNEQFF
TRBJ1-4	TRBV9	CASSAIATNEKLFF
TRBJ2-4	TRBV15	CATSRRNIQYF
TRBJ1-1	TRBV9	CASSPQSLQNTEAFF
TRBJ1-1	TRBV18	CASSPTVTTRTALDTEAFF
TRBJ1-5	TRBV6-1	CASGLVINQPQHF
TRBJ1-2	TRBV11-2	CASSRRTGRDDYGYTF
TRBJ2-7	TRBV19	CASSITESAEQYF
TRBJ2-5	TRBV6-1	CASSRAGTGGETQYF
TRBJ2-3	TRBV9	CASSVGGSTDTQYF
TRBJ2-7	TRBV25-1	CASSEAGFRTYEQYF
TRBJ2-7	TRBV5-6	CASSYSGTAYEQYF
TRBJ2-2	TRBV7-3	CASSPTGPTGELFF
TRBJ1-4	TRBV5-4	CASSYPDVLNEKLFF
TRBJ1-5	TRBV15	CATSRGNQPQHF
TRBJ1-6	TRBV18	CASSPSRSYNSPLHF
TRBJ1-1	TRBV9	CASSVRLSMGPVTEAFF
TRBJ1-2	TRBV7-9	CASRPDPAHGYTF
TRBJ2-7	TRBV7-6	CASSLRDSFYEQYF
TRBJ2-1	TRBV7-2	CASSPPSSYNEQFF
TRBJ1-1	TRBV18	CASSPVVGDEAFF
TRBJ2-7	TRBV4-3	CASSQELFYEQYF
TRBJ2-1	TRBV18	CASSPPGEPYNEQFF
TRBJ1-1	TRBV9	CASSAGVAGGTEAFF
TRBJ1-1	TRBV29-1	CSVEEWASGTEAFF
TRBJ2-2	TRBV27	CASSLGQGTGELFF
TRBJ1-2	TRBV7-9	CASSPLGQGLYGYTF
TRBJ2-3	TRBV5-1	CASSSSPAGVTDTQYF
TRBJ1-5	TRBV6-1	CASSVLNSNQPQHF
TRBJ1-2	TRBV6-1	CASITTGRIYGYTF
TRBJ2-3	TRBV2	CASRENSYRTDTQYF